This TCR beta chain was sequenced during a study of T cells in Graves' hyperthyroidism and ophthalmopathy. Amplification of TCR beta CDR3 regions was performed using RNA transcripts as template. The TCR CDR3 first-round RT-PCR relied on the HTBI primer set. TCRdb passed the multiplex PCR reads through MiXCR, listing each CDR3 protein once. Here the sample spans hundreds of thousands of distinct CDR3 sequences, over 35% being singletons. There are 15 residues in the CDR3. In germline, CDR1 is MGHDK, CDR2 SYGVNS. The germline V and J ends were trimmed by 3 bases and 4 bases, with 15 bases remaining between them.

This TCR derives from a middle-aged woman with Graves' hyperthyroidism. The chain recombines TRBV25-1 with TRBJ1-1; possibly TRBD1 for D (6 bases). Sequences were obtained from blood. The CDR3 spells CASSEAGGVGTEAFF. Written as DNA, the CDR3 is TGTGCCAGCAGTGAGGCCGGGGGCGTCGGCACTGAAGCTTTCTTT. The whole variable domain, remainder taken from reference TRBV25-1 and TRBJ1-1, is EADIYQTPRYLVIGTGKKITLECSQTMGHDKMYWYQQDPGMELHLIHYSYGVNSTEKGDLSSESTVSRIRTEHFPLTLESARPSHTSQYLCASSEAGGVGTEAFFGQGTRLTVV.